This entry describes one T cell receptor (beta chain). Trimming left V 1 base short and J 3 bases short, with 10 bases between. Germline V gives CDR1 SGHRS, CDR2 YFSETQ. There are 14 residues in the CDR3. TCRdb ran MiXCR on the 5' RACE reads and lists one entry per CDR3 protein. The sample comprises some 550,000 distinct CDR3 sequences, less than 20% of which are singletons, and about 13% rests with the top ten. This entry comes from a study of T cells after yellow fever vaccination. About the study: SMART-Seq v4 Ultra Low Input prepared libraries from low-cell fractions.

The sequencing used PBMCs, collected 15 days after the yellow fever booster vaccination. This receptor was taken from a man younger than 45 who received the YFV17D yellow fever vaccine. V is TRBV5-1 and J is TRBJ1-1; unclear D gene. CDR3 nucleotide sequence: TGCGCCAGCAGCTTGATCGAAGGCGACACTGAAGCTTTCTTT. Protein sequence: CASSLIEGDTEAFF.